The T cell receptor (beta chain) described here comes from a study of patients and donors after allogeneic stem cell transplantation. Germline lookup yields CDR1 DFQATT and CDR2 SNEGSKA (reference sequence). Trimming left V 0 bases short and J 7 bases short, with 14 bases between. The CDR3 has 14 amino acids. TCRdb analysed the RT-PCR reads with MiXCR anew, one entry per CDR3 protein. The sample contains 87,000 or so distinct CDR3 sequences, approximately 5% of which appear only once. This clonotype has ten or more counts. What was sequenced was blood, either unsorted or a sorted T cell fraction (not recorded which). The chain combines TRBV20-1 with TRBJ2-3; a weak D match, TRBD2 (5 bases). This clonotype was obtained from a human donor who was either an allogeneic HSCT recipient or a stem cell or donor lymphocyte infusion donor (not recorded which). It is not recorded whose cells these are; they may come from a transplant donor. CDR3 nucleotides: TGCAGTGCTAGAGAGTCGAGACGGGGAAATACGCAGTATTTT. Protein product: CSARESRRGNTQYF.